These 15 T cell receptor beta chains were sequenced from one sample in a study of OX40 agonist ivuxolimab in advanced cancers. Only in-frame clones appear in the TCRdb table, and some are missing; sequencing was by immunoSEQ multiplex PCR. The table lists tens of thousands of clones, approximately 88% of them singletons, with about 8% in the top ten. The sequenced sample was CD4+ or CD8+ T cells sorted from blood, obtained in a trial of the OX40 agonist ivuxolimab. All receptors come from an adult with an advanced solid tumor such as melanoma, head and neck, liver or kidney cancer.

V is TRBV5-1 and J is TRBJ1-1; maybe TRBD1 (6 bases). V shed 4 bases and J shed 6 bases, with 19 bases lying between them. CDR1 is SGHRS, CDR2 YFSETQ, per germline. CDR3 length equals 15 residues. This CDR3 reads CASSPGLGQTSEAFF. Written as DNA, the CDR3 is TGCGCCAGCAGCCCTGGTTTAGGACAGACGTCTGAAGCTTTCTTT.

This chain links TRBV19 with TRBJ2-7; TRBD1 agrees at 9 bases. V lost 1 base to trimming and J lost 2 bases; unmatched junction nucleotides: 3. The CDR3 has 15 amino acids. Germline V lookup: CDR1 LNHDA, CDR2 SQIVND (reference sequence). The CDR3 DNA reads TGTGCCAGTAGTATAGCGGGACAGGGAACCTACGAGCAGTACTTC. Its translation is CASSIAGQGTYEQYF.

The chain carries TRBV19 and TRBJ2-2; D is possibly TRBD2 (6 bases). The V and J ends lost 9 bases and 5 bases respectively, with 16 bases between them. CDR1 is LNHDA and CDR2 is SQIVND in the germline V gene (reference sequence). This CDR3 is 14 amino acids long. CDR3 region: CASQDWGGTGELFF. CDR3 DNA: TGTGCCAGCCAAGATTGGGGAGGAACCGGGGAGCTGTTTTTT.

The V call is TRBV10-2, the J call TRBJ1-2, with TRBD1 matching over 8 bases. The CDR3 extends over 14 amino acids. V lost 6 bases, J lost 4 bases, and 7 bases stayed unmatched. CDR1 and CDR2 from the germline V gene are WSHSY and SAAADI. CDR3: CASSQQGGLYGYTF. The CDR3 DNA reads TGCGCCAGCAGCCAACAGGGGGGCCTCTATGGCTACACCTTC.

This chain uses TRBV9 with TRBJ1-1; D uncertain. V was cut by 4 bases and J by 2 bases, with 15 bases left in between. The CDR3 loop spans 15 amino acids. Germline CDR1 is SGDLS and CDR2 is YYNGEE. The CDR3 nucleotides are TGTGCCAGCAGCCCCTGGGGAGGTACTAACACTGAAGCTTTCTTT. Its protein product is CASSPWGGTNTEAFF.

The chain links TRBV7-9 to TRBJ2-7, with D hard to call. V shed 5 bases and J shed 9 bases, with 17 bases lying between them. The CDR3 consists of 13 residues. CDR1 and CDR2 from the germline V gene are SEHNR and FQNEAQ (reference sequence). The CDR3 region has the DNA TGTGCCAGCAGCCAGACCGATACTACGGGGCAGTACTTC. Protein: CASSQTDTTGQYF.

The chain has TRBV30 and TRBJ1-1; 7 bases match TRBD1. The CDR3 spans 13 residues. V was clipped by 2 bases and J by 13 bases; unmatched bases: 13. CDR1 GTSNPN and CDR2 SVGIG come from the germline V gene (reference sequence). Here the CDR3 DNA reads TGTGCCTGGAGTTGGATCGACACAGGGGCACTTTTCTTT. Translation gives CAWSWIDTGALFF.

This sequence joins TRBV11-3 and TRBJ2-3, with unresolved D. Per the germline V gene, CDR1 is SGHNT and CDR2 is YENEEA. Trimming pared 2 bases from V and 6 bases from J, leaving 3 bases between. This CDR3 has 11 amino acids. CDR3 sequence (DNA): TGTGCCAGCAGCTTATTCGATACGCAGTATTTT. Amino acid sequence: CASSLFDTQYF.

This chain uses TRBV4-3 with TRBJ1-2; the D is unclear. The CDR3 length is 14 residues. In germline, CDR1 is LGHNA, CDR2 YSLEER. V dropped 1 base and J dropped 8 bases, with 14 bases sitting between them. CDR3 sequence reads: CASSQGTREEGYTF. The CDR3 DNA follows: TGCGCCAGCAGCCAAGGAACACGAGAGGAGGGCTACACCTTC.

This chain's CDR3 is CASSAGGLSAFF. The CDR3 DNA reads TGTGCCAGCAGTGCCGGAGGGTTATCGGCTTTCTTT. The V gene is TRBV28, the J gene TRBJ1-1; D not certain. The CDR3 sequence is 12 residues long. Trimming shortened V by 5 bases and J by 11 bases, and 15 bases separated the two germline ends. Per germline, CDR1 MDHEN and CDR2 SYDVKM. Full variable domain (outside the CDR3, taken from reference TRBV28 and TRBJ1-1): DVKVTQSSRYLVKRTGEKVFLECVQDMDHENMFWYRQDPGLGLRLIYFSYDVKMKEKGDIPEGYSVSREKKERFSLILESASTNQTSMYLCASSAGGLSAFFGQGTRLTVV.

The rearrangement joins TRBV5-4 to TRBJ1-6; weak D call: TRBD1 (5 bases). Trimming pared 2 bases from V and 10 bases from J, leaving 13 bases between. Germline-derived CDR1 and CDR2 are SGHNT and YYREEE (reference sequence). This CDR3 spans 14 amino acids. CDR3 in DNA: TGTGCCAGCAGCTTCGTCGGGGGGGAGTCACCCCTCCACTTT. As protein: CASSFVGGESPLHF.

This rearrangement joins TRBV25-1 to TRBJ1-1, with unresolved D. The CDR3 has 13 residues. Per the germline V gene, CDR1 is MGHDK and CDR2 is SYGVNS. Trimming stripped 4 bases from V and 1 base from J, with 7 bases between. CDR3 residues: CASSATANTEAFF. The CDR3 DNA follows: TGTGCCAGCAGTGCTACAGCGAACACTGAAGCTTTCTTT.

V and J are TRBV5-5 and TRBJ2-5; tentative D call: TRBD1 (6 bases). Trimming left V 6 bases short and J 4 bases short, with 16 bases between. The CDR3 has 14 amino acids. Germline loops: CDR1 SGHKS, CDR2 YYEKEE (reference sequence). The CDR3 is CASTKWGPGETQYF. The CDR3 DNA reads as TGTGCCAGCACGAAATGGGGGCCAGGAGAGACCCAGTACTTC.

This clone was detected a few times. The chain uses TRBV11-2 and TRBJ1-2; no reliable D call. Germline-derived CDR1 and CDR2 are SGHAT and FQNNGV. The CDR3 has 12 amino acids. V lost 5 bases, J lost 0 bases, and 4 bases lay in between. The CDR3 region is CASSRTNYGYTF. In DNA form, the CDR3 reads TGTGCCAGCAGCCGGACTAACTATGGCTACACCTTC.

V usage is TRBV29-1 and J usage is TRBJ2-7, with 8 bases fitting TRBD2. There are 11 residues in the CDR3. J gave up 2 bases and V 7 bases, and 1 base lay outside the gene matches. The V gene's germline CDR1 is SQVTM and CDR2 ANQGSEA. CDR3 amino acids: CSAGGAYEQYF. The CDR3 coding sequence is TGCAGCGCCGGGGGGGCCTACGAGCAGTACTTC.